A single sample gave rise to the 17 T cell receptor beta chains below, sequenced in a study of identifying expanded T cells in peripheral blood. Here immunoSEQ multiplex PCR was the method, and the copy in TCRdb shows in-frame clones only, minus some. Of about 130,000 clones in the sample, 80% to 90% were seen once. Source material: blood. Every receptor here comes from a person between 18 and 69 years old in good health.

This chain connects TRBV6-5 to TRBJ2-6; D is ambiguous. The CDR3 length is 16 residues. V was pared by 0 bases and J by 0 bases, with 6 bases between. Germline loops: CDR1 MNHEY, CDR2 SVGAGI. The chain's CDR3 is CASSYSSISGANVLTF. Here the CDR3 DNA reads TGTGCCAGCAGTTACTCAAGCATCTCTGGGGCCAACGTCCTGACTTTC.

The chain links TRBV6-1 to TRBJ1-4; D remains ambiguous. This CDR3 contains 12 residues. Germline V CDR1 and CDR2: MNHNS, SASEGT. The germline V and J ends were trimmed by 2 bases and 8 bases, with 6 bases remaining between them. This CDR3 reads CASSELKEKLFF. The CDR3 nucleotides are TGTGCCAGCAGTGAATTAAAGGAAAAACTGTTTTTT.

The chain combines TRBV27 with TRBJ2-7; TRBD1 matches 8 bases. V lost 8 bases to trimming and J lost 4 bases; unmatched junction nucleotides: 13. The CDR3 has 15 amino acids. Germline CDR1 reads MNHEY; CDR2 reads SMNVEV (reference sequence). DNA for the CDR3: TGTGCCAGCTCTTCAGGGCACAGGGGGGAGTACGAGCAGTACTTC. It translates to CASSSGHRGEYEQYF.

The chain employs TRBV30 and TRBJ2-5; D remains ambiguous. The CDR3 runs 13 residues. Germline assignment: CDR1 GTSNPN and CDR2 SVGIG (reference sequence). The V gene lost 1 base and the J gene lost 5 bases, with 11 bases spanning the gap. In DNA, the CDR3 is TGTGCCTGGAGTGGAGGCCCCCGGGAGACCCAGTACTTC. This sequence encodes CAWSGGPRETQYF.

The chain links TRBV6-5 to TRBJ1-2; 10 nucleotides match TRBD1. Germline trimming cut 6 bases from V and 6 bases from J; bases unmatched to any gene: 4. Per germline, CDR1 MNHEY and CDR2 SVGAGI. The CDR3 consists of 13 residues. The CDR3 protein is CASSQGTGDGYTF. CDR3 DNA: TGTGCCAGCAGCCAAGGGACAGGGGATGGCTACACCTTC.

The rearrangement links TRBV2 to TRBJ2-7; possibly TRBD1 or TRBD2 for D (5 bases each). The germline V gene has CDR1 SNHLY and CDR2 FYNNEI. Trimming cost V 6 bases and J 5 bases, with 11 bases left between them. CDR3 length equals 12 residues. The CDR3 sequence is CASSPGRDEQYF. CDR3 bases: TGTGCCAGCAGCCCGGGACGAGACGAGCAGTACTTC.

The chain is built from TRBV19 and TRBJ1-5; D is perhaps TRBD1 (5 bases). The V end lost 3 bases, the J end lost 7 bases, and 13 bases lay between the germline ends. The CDR3 runs 14 residues. Germline lookup yields CDR1 LNHDA and CDR2 SQIVND (reference sequence). CDR3 region: CASSMGGGGQPQHF. CDR3 coding DNA: TGTGCCAGTAGTATGGGTGGCGGGGGACAGCCCCAGCATTTT.

The rearrangement joins TRBV11-2 to TRBJ2-5; maybe TRBD2 (7 bases). V was cut by 1 base and J by 2 bases, with 17 bases left in between. Germline V gene sequence: CDR1 SGHAT, CDR2 FQNNGV. The CDR3 runs 17 residues. CDR3 bases: TGTGCCAGCAGCTTAGTGGGTCGCGGGGGCACTCAAGAGACCCAGTACTTC. This translates into CASSLVGRGGTQETQYF.

V is TRBV2 and J is TRBJ2-5; 7 bases agree with TRBD2. This CDR3 comprises 15 residues. Trimming removed 1 base from V and 3 bases from J; junction bases left unmatched: 5. Germline CDR1 is SNHLY and CDR2 is FYNNEI. The CDR3 spells CASSEGRGIKETQYF. The CDR3 nucleotides read TGTGCCAGCAGTGAAGGGCGGGGGATAAAAGAGACCCAGTACTTC.

The rearrangement uses TRBV7-2 and TRBJ1-5, with a possible D match to TRBD1 (5 bases). The CDR3 is 14 amino acids. Trimming shortened V by 1 base and J by 7 bases, and 11 bases separated the two germline ends. Germline values: CDR1 SGHTA, CDR2 FQGNSA. CDR3 coding DNA: TGTGCCAGCAGCTTAGGGGGGACGGAGCAGCCCCAGCATTTT. As protein: CASSLGGTEQPQHF.

The genes are TRBV6-4 and TRBJ2-2, with 7 nucleotides matching TRBD1. Trimming removed 6 bases from V and 1 base from J; junction bases left unmatched: 2. Germline V gives CDR1 MRHNA, CDR2 SNTAGT. This CDR3 spans 14 amino acids. The CDR3 nucleotides are TGTGCCAGCAGAGGACAGGAGAACACCGGGGAGCTGTTTTTT. It encodes CASRGQENTGELFF.

This chain joins TRBV28 and TRBJ1-2; 7 nucleotides align to TRBD1. CDR1 and CDR2 (germline): MDHEN, SYDVKM. The V segment lost 6 bases and the J segment 6 bases; nucleotides outside the gene matches: 7. The CDR3 totals 13 residues. The CDR3 protein is CASSRQGTDGYTF. CDR3 DNA: TGTGCCAGCAGCCGACAGGGTACTGATGGCTACACCTTC.

This clone came up a few times. The rearrangement links TRBV2 to TRBJ1-5; 7 bases match TRBD1. The CDR3 spans 15 residues. Trimming at V came to 5 bases and at J to 4 bases, leaving 8 bases not matched to a gene. CDR1 and CDR2 (germline): SNHLY, FYNNEI. The CDR3 sequence: CASSQNRGQNQPQHF. The CDR3, as DNA: TGTGCCAGCAGTCAAAACAGGGGACAAAATCAGCCCCAGCATTTT.

As DNA, the CDR3 is TGTGCCAGCAGCTTAACGGGACAGGGGGGTACTGAAGCTTTCTTT. The encoded protein is CASSLTGQGGTEAFF. The J gene is TRBJ1-1, the V gene TRBV7-3; TRBD1 matches at 11 bases. V lost 0 bases to trimming and J lost 5 bases; unmatched junction nucleotides: 2. The CDR3 has 15 amino acids. Germline CDR1 SGHTA, CDR2 FQGTGA.

The V call is TRBV30, the J call TRBJ2-6; 9 bases fit TRBD1. This CDR3 has 18 amino acids. Germline V CDR1 and CDR2: GTSNPN, SVGIG (reference sequence). J gave up 2 bases and V 5 bases, and 13 bases lay outside the gene matches. CDR3 coding DNA: TGTGCCTGGGGACGACCGGGACAGGGTTCCACTGGGGCCAACGTCCTGACTTTC. Encoded protein: CAWGRPGQGSTGANVLTF. Filled out from reference TRBV30 and TRBJ2-6, the complete variable domain reads SQTIHQWPATLVQPVGSPLSLECTVEGTSNPNLYWYRQAAGRGLQLLFYSVGIGQISSEVPQNLSASRPQDRQFILSSKKLLLSDSGFYLCAWGRPGQGSTGANVLTFGAGSRLTVL.

The rearrangement links TRBV5-6 to TRBJ2-5; possibly TRBD1 for D (7 bases). Trimming stripped 0 bases from V and 5 bases from J, with 14 bases between. CDR3 size: 15 residues. Germline V CDR1 and CDR2: SGHDT, YYEEEE. The DNA of the CDR3 is TGTGCCAGCAGCTTGGTCAGGGGGGCCGAGGAGACCCAGTACTTC. This gives the protein CASSLVRGAEETQYF.

V and J are TRBV5-1 and TRBJ2-3, with 9 bases lining up with TRBD1. Per the germline V gene, CDR1 is SGHRS and CDR2 is YFSETQ. V trimming: 4 bases; J trimming: 4 bases; junction bases outside the gene matches: 10. The CDR3 totals 16 residues. The DNA for the CDR3 is TGCGCCAGCAGCCGGTACCCGGGACAGGGAGCAGATACGCAGTATTTT. It translates to CASSRYPGQGADTQYF.